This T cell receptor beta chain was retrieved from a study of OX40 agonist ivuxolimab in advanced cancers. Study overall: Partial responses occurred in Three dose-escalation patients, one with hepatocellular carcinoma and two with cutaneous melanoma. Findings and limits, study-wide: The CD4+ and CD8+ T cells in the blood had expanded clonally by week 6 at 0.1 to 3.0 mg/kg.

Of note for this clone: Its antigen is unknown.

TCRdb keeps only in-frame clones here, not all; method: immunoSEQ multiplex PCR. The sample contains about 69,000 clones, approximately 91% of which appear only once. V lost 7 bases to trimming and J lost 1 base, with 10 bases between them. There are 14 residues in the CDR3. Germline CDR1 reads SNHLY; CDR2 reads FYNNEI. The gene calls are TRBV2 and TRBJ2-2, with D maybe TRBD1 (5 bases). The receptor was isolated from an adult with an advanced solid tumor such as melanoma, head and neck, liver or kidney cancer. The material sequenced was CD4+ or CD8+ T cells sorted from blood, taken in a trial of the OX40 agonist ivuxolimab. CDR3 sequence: CASIQGLNTGELFF. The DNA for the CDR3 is TGTGCCAGCATCCAGGGCCTGAACACCGGGGAGCTGTTTTTT.